The T cell receptor (beta chain) under discussion was sequenced for a study of cytomegalovirus exposure and HLA in healthy donors. Looking at the study overall: Genetic ancestry analysis placed over 65% of the 398 donors that were genotyped in the Caucasian-associated cluster.

PCR used 60 Vbeta primers and 13 Jbeta primers. Only in-frame clones appear in the TCRdb table, and some are missing; sequencing was by immunoSEQ multiplex PCR. The data show 75,000 to 100,000 clones, roughly three fifths seen once. This sequence originates from a man aged 55 to 70 in good health and CMV-seronegative. Material for sequencing was PBMCs.

Here the CDR3 DNA reads TGTGCCAGCAGCCGGGGAGGGGATACCTACGAGCAGTACTTC. It codes for CASSRGGDTYEQYF. This chain joins TRBV13 and TRBJ2-7; 7 nucleotides agree with TRBD2. Germline trimming cut 5 bases from V and 2 bases from J; bases unmatched to any gene: 6. The CDR3 totals 14 residues. Germline-derived CDR1 and CDR2 are PRHDT and FYEKMQ (reference sequence).